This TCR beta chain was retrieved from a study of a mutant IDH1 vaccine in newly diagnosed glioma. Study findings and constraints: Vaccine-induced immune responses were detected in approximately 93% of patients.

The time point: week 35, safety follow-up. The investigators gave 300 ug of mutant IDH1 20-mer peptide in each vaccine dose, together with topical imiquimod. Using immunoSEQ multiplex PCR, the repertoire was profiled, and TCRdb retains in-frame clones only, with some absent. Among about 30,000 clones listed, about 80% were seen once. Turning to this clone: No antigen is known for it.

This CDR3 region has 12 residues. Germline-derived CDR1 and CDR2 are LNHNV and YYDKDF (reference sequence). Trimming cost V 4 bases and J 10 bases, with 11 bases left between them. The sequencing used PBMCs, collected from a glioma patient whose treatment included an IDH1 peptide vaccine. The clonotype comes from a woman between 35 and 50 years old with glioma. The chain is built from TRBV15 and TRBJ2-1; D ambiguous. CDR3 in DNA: TGTGCCACCAGCACGCCGGGTCCCGAGCAGTTCTTC. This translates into CATSTPGPEQFF.